These 26 T cell receptor beta chains came from one sample sequenced in a study of shared T cell receptors in the human thymus (dated by TCRdb to the early 2020s). The library was made by the immunoSEQ multiplex PCR assay. TCRdb carries this immuneACCESS record with in-frame sequences only. Its versions omit some clonotypes, under half of them owing to an unresolved V gene in the studies checked, with the rest unexplained. The sample records about 380,000 clones, approximately 95% of which are singletons. Approximately 0.02% of the sample lies in the top ten. Sequenced: thymocytes. All receptors come from a human donor.

V and J are TRBV27 and TRBJ2-3; D uncertain. The V end lost 1 base, the J end lost 0 bases, and 11 bases lay between the germline ends. The germline V gene has CDR1 MNHEY and CDR2 SMNVEV (reference sequence). The CDR3 loop spans 16 amino acids. CDR3 sequence (DNA): TGTGCCAGCAGTTTATGGTGGCAGCCTAGCACAGATACGCAGTATTTT. This translates into CASSLWWQPSTDTQYF.

The chain uses TRBV18 and TRBJ2-1, with TRBD1 matching 9 bases. Germline V gene sequence: CDR1 KGHSH, CDR2 LQKENI. The CDR3 sequence is 14 residues long. V lost 8 bases and J lost 2; bases outside the gene matches: 4. CDR3 nucleotide sequence: TGTGCCAGCGGGGACAGGGTAGCCTACAATGAGCAGTTCTTC. Translating it yields CASGDRVAYNEQFF. Based on the CDR3 plus reference TRBV18 and TRBJ2-1, the full variable domain is NAGVMQNPRHLVRRRGQEARLRCSPMKGHSHVYWYRQLPEEGLKFMVYLQKENIIDESGMPKERFSAEFPKEGPSILRIQQVVRGDSAAYFCASGDRVAYNEQFFGPGTRLTVL.

The rearrangement uses TRBV7-9 and TRBJ2-7; 12 nucleotides agree with TRBD2. The V gene's germline CDR1 is SEHNR and CDR2 FQNEAQ (reference sequence). The trim removed 6 bases at V and 5 bases at J, leaving 20 bases unmatched. CDR3 length equals 19 residues. The DNA of the CDR3 is TGTGCCAGCAGTCTCCCCAGACAGGGGGCTCCTAGCGGGAGGGACGAGCAGTACTTC. Encoded protein: CASSLPRQGAPSGRDEQYF.

The chain joins TRBV7-9 to TRBJ2-7; 9 bases fit TRBD2. The CDR3 totals 15 residues. The J segment lost 7 bases and the V segment lost 7 bases, leaving 14 bases of the junction unmatched. Germline assignment: CDR1 SEHNR and CDR2 FQNEAQ (reference sequence). Here the CDR3 DNA reads TGTGCCAGCAACTTTGGCGGGAGGGCCAAGTGGGAGCAGTACTTC. Translation: CASNFGGRAKWEQYF. The entire variable domain, with the rest obtained from reference TRBV7-9 and TRBJ2-7, is as follows: DTGVSQNPRHKITKRGQNVTFRCDPISEHNRLYWYRQTLGQGPEFLTYFQNEAQLEKSRLLSDRFSAERPKGSFSTLEIQRTEQGDSAMYLCASNFGGRAKWEQYFGPGTRLTVT.

The J gene is TRBJ2-1, the V gene TRBV27, with 9 bases identical to TRBD2. The CDR3 sequence is 17 residues long. Germline V gives CDR1 MNHEY, CDR2 SMNVEV (reference sequence). The J segment lost 6 bases and the V segment lost 4 bases, leaving 13 bases of the junction unmatched. In nucleotides, the CDR3 is TGTGCCAGCAGTTCCCGGACTAGCGCGCCTCCGTTCAATGAGCAGTTCTTC. Protein product: CASSSRTSAPPFNEQFF.

The chain recombines TRBV5-4 with TRBJ2-1, with unresolved D. There are 16 residues in the CDR3. The germline V gene encodes CDR1 SGHNT and CDR2 YYREEE (reference sequence). Trimming left V 0 bases short and J 0 bases short, with 10 bases between. CDR3 in DNA: TGTGCCAGCAGCTTGGGGGCCATAAGCTCCTACAATGAGCAGTTCTTC. Translated, it gives CASSLGAISSYNEQFF.

The V and J genes are TRBV4-2 and TRBJ2-1; 9 positions agree with TRBD2. CDR3 length: 17 amino acids. CDR1 and CDR2 from the germline V gene are LGHNA and YNFKEQ. The ends lost 4 bases at V and 10 bases at J; junction bases unmatched: 17. The CDR3 loop is CASSLSSPSGIQGEQFF. The CDR3 DNA follows: TGTGCCAGCAGCCTCTCCTCTCCTAGCGGGATCCAGGGAGAGCAGTTCTTC.

This chain uses TRBV9 with TRBJ1-5; D is unresolved. V dropped 7 bases and J dropped 4 bases, with 6 bases sitting between them. Per the germline V gene, CDR1 is SGDLS and CDR2 is YYNGEE. This CDR3 has 11 amino acids. CDR3 DNA: TGTGCCAGCGGGGATAATCAGCCCCAGCATTTT. Translating gives CASGDNQPQHF.

J is TRBJ2-2 and V is TRBV27; 9 nucleotides agree with TRBD2. V trimming: 5 bases; J trimming: 6 bases; junction bases outside the gene matches: 19. Germline V gene data show CDR1 as MNHEY and CDR2 as SMNVEV (reference sequence). The CDR3 spans 19 residues. Here the CDR3 reads CASSIRRGGRARIPGELFF. For the CDR3, the DNA is TGTGCCAGCAGTATACGAAGGGGCGGGAGGGCCCGGATCCCCGGGGAGCTGTTTTTT.

The rearrangement links TRBV7-9 to TRBJ1-1, with 7 bases aligning to TRBD1. Germline V lookup: CDR1 SEHNR, CDR2 FQNEAQ (reference sequence). V shed 1 base and J 4 bases; nucleotides not matched to a gene: 18. The CDR3 covers 19 residues. CDR3 in amino acids: CASSLEQGKKTQPGTEAFF. In DNA form, the CDR3 reads TGTGCCAGCAGCTTAGAACAGGGGAAGAAAACCCAACCGGGCACTGAAGCTTTCTTT.

The sample holds one count of this clone. The gene calls are TRBV27 and TRBJ2-7; D is possibly TRBD1 (6 bases). The V gene lost 2 bases and the J gene lost 3 bases, with 11 bases spanning the gap. This CDR3 comprises 14 residues. Germline V gene data show CDR1 as MNHEY and CDR2 as SMNVEV (reference sequence). As DNA, the CDR3 is TGTGCCAGCAGTTTACGACCGACAGGCTACGAGCAGTACTTC. This gives the protein CASSLRPTGYEQYF.

The chain's CDR3 is CASSKESGYEQYF. The DNA for the CDR3 is TGTGCCAGTAGTAAAGAGTCGGGCTACGAGCAGTACTTC. V gene TRBV19 combines with J gene TRBJ2-7, with D hard to call. CDR3 length: 13 residues. Looked up from germline, CDR1 is LNHDA and CDR2 is SQIVND (reference sequence). Trimming shortened V by 4 bases and J by 3 bases, and 10 bases separated the two germline ends. The entire variable domain, with the rest obtained from reference TRBV19 and TRBJ2-7, is as follows: DGGITQSPKYLFRKEGQNVTLSCEQNLNHDAMYWYRQDPGQGLRLIYYSQIVNDFQKGDIAEGYSVSREKKESFPLTVTSAQKNPTAFYLCASSKESGYEQYFGPGTRLTVT.

The chain has TRBV5-6 and TRBJ2-1; TRBD2 aligns across 14 bases. Per the germline V gene, CDR1 is SGHDT and CDR2 is YYEEEE. The CDR3 length is 17 residues. J gave up 4 bases and V 1 base, and 4 bases lay outside the gene matches. The CDR3 sequence is CASSLRTSGRSYNEQFF. In nucleotides, the CDR3 is TGTGCCAGCAGCTTGAGGACTAGCGGGAGGAGTTACAATGAGCAGTTCTTC.

J is TRBJ2-3 and V is TRBV15, with 7 bases that match TRBD2. Germline CDR1 and CDR2: LNHNV and YYDKDF (reference sequence). V trimming: 0 bases; J trimming: 2 bases; junction bases outside the gene matches: 11. The CDR3 loop spans 18 amino acids. CDR3 bases: TGTGCCACCAGCAGAGATCCGAGTCGGGAGGCGGACACAGATACGCAGTATTTT. This codes for CATSRDPSREADTDTQYF.

The chain uses TRBV5-6 and TRBJ2-1; 8 bases are shared with TRBD1. Germline V gene sequence: CDR1 SGHDT, CDR2 YYEEEE. CDR3 length: 14 amino acids. After removal of 6 bases from V and 5 bases from J, the junction contained 7 bases not matched to a gene. CDR3 bases: TGTGCCAGCACCCTGGACAGGGTTAACAATGAGCAGTTCTTC. As protein: CASTLDRVNNEQFF.

The sample holds one count of this clone. The chain has TRBV11-2 and TRBJ2-7, with D perhaps assigned TRBD1 or TRBD2 (5 bases each). The germline V gene encodes CDR1 SGHAT and CDR2 FQNNGV. The CDR3 extends over 19 amino acids. V was clipped by 5 bases and J by 1 base, with 27 bases between them. Written as DNA, the CDR3 is TGTGCCAGCAGCGACATCCCCGCCAGGGACGGAGAAACATCCTACGAGCAGTACTTC. It is translated as CASSDIPARDGETSYEQYF.

The chain employs TRBV9 and TRBJ1-4; no firm D call. The CDR3 sequence is 15 residues long. V lost 0 bases to trimming and J lost 3 bases, with 9 bases between them. CDR1 is SGDLS, CDR2 YYNGEE, per germline. CDR3 protein: CASSVGKKANEKLFF. CDR3 coding DNA: TGTGCCAGCAGCGTAGGGAAGAAGGCTAATGAAAAACTGTTTTTT.

The chain recombines TRBV5-1 with TRBJ1-1; perhaps TRBD1 as D (6 bases). Trimming shortened V by 4 bases and J by 1 base, and 8 bases separated the two germline ends. CDR3 length: 13 residues. Germline V gives CDR1 SGHRS, CDR2 YFSETQ. This CDR3 is CASSGGRNTEAFF. The DNA for the CDR3 is TGCGCCAGCAGCGGGGGGCGGAACACTGAAGCTTTCTTT.

The V gene is TRBV9, the J gene TRBJ1-1; D is undetermined. The CDR3 covers 13 residues. Trimming pared 0 bases from V and 5 bases from J, leaving 8 bases between. CDR1 is SGDLS, CDR2 YYNGEE, per germline. The CDR3 bases are TGTGCCAGCAGCGTAGGAGACCGGACTGAAGCTTTCTTT. Encoded protein: CASSVGDRTEAFF.

The chain recombines TRBV7-3 with TRBJ2-2, with D tentatively TRBD2 (6 bases). The CDR3 runs to 15 residues. V shed 0 bases and J shed 4 bases, with 9 bases lying between them. Germline V gene sequence: CDR1 SGHTA, CDR2 FQGTGA. DNA for the CDR3: TGTGCCAGCAGCTTAACCGGGAGTACCACCGGGGAGCTGTTTTTT. Residues: CASSLTGSTTGELFF.

This rearrangement joins TRBV10-3 to TRBJ2-7; tentatively, D is TRBD2 (6 bases). Germline CDR1 ENHRY, CDR2 SYGVKD. The ends were cut back, 10 bases at V and 3 bases at J, with 16 bases in the middle. The CDR3 has 13 residues. The CDR3 reads CATRLEGDYEQYF. The CDR3 region has the DNA TGTGCCACAAGACTAGAAGGGGACTACGAGCAGTACTTC.

The chain recombines TRBV7-3 with TRBJ2-3, with D possibly matching TRBD2 (5 bases). The CDR3 runs to 15 residues. Germline V gene sequence: CDR1 SGHTA, CDR2 FQGTGA. V lost 3 bases to trimming and J lost 1 base, with 11 bases between them. The CDR3 sequence: CASSFFQRRTDTQYF. CDR3 sequence (DNA): TGTGCCAGCAGCTTCTTCCAGCGGCGCACAGATACGCAGTATTTT.

The rearrangement joins TRBV7-3 to TRBJ2-7, with D possibly matching TRBD1 (6 bases). CDR1 and CDR2 from the germline V gene are SGHTA and FQGTGA. The CDR3 spans 15 residues. Trimming took off 1 base at V and 3 bases at J, with 13 bases between the two ends. For the CDR3, the DNA is TGTGCCAGCAGCTTAAGAGGCAGGGGAGTCTACGAGCAGTACTTC. Amino acid sequence: CASSLRGRGVYEQYF.

In its sample, this clone was seen once. This chain links TRBV28 with TRBJ2-7, with 7 bases identical to TRBD2. With V trimmed by 2 bases and J by 0 bases, 7 bases remained unmatched. The CDR3 runs to 16 residues. Germline V CDR1 and CDR2: MDHEN, SYDVKM. CDR3 coding DNA: TGTGCCAGCAGTTTACGGGGAGCGGGGAGCTCCTACGAGCAGTACTTC. Translated: CASSLRGAGSSYEQYF.

CDR3 nucleotide sequence: TGTGCCAGCGCGGAGCTTAATAGCGGGAGACCAACCGGGGAGCTGTTTTTT. Protein: CASAELNSGRPTGELFF. This chain joins TRBV28 and TRBJ2-2; 9 nucleotides match TRBD2. Losses at the gene ends were 8 bases for V and 5 bases for J; bases not matched to a gene: 15. The germline gives CDR1 MDHEN, CDR2 SYDVKM. The CDR3 covers 17 residues.

The chain carries TRBV6-4 and TRBJ2-5, with D perhaps TRBD2 (6 bases). The J call is uncertain, as TRBJ2-7 better fits the DNA end. Germline V lookup: CDR1 MRHNA, CDR2 SNTAGT. The CDR3 has 15 residues. CDR3 nucleotide sequence: TGTGCCAGCAGCCCCACCGGGACTGACTCCTACGAGCAGTACTTC. It specifies CASSPTGTDSYEQYF.